Described below is a single T cell receptor (beta chain) sequence and its context. Naive CD8 isolation took CD45RO-negative cells positively selected for CCR7 and excluded terminally differentiated effector memory CD45RA+ cells. Generated by immunoSEQ multiplex PCR, the TCRdb table keeps only in-frame clones and is missing some. The table shows around 2,000,000 clones, with just under 95% occurring only once. This record belongs to a study of shared clonotypes between healthy human individuals. Turning to the study itself: Each donor's CD4 naive and CD4 memory cells filled three plates apiece, CD8 naive two, and CD8 memory one.

V lost 3 bases and J 6 bases, leaving 11 bases between the germline ends. The germline V gene has CDR1 PRHDT and CDR2 FYEKMQ (reference sequence). The length of the CDR3 is 13 residues. This clonotype was obtained from a man younger than 35 in good health. Sequencing used naive CD8+ T cells sorted from blood. The J gene is TRBJ1-1, the V gene TRBV13, with D possibly being TRBD1 (6 bases). The CDR3 sequence: CASSFSEGAEAFF. The CDR3 bases are TGTGCCAGCAGCTTTAGTGAGGGGGCTGAAGCTTTCTTT.